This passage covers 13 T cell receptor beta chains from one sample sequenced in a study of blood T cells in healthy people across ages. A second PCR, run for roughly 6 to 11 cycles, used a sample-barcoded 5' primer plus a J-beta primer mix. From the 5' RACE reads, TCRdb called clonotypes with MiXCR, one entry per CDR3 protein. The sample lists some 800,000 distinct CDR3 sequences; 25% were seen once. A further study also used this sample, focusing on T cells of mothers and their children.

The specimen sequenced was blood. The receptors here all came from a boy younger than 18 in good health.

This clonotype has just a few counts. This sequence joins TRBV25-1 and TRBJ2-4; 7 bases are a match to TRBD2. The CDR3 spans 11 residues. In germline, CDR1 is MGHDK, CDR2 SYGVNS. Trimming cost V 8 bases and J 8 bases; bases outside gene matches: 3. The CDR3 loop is CASVGGDIQYF. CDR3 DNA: TGTGCCAGCGTTGGGGGGGACATTCAGTACTTC.

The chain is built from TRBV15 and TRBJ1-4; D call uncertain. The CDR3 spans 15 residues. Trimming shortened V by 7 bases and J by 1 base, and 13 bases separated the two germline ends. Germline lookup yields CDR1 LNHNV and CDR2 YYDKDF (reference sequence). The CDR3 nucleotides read TGTGCCACCATGTGGGGAGCCGGAACTAATGAAAAACTGTTTTTT. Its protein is CATMWGAGTNEKLFF. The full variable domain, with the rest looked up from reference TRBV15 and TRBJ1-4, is DAMVIQNPRYQVTQFGKPVTLSCSQTLNHNVMYWYQQKSSQAPKLLFHYYDKDFNNEADTPDNFQSRRPNTSFCFLDIRSPGLGDTAMYLCATMWGAGTNEKLFFGSGTQLSVL.

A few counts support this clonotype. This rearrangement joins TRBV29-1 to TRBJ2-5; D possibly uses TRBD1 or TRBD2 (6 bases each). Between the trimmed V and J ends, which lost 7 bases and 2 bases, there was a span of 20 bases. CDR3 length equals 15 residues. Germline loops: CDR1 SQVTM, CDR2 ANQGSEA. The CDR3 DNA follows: TGCAGCGGCCGGGGGTTTTCAACAGGGCAAGAGACCCAGTACTTC. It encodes CSGRGFSTGQETQYF.

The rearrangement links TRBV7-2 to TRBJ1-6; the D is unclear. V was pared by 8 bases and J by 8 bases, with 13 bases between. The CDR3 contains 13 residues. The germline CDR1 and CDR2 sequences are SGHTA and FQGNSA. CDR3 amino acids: CASGRLEDSPLHF. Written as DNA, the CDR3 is TGTGCCAGCGGCCGACTCGAGGATTCACCCCTCCACTTT.

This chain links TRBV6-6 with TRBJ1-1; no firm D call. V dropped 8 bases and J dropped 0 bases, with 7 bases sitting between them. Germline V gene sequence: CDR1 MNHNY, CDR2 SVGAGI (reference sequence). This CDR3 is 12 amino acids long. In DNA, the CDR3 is TGTGCCAGCCATAACCTGAACACTGAAGCTTTCTTT. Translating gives CASHNLNTEAFF.

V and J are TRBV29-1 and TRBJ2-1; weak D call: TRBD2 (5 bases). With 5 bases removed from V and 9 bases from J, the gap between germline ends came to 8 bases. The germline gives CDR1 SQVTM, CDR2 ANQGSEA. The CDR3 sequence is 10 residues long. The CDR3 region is CSVRRGEQFF. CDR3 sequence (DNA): TGCAGCGTTAGACGGGGTGAGCAGTTCTTC.

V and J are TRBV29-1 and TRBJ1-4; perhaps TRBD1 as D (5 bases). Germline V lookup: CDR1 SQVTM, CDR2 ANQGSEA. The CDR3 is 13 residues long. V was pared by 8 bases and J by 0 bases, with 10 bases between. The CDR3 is CSSQGATNEKLFF. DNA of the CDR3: TGCAGCTCCCAGGGAGCAACTAATGAAAAACTGTTTTTT. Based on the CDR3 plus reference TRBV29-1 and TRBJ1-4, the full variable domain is SAVISQKPSRDICQRGTSLTIQCQVDSQVTMMFWYRQQPGQSLTLIATANQGSEATYESGFVIDKFPISRPNLTFSTLTVSNMSPEDSSIYLCSSQGATNEKLFFGSGTQLSVL.

CDR3 amino acids: CASSFLRTRGTAYTF. Written as DNA, the CDR3 is TGTGCCAGCAGTTTCTTAAGGACCCGAGGGACTGCCTACACCTTC. The chain joins TRBV28 to TRBJ1-2; D is possibly TRBD1 (5 bases). The germline gives CDR1 MDHEN, CDR2 SYDVKM. Trimming left V 3 bases short and J 10 bases short, with 21 bases between. CDR3 size: 15 residues.

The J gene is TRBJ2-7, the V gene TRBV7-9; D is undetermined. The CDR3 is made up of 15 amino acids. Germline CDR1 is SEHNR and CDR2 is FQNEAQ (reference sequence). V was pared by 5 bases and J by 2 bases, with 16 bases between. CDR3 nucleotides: TGTGCCAGCAGCCCACCGTGGACGGACGCCTACGAGCAGTACTTC. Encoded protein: CASSPPWTDAYEQYF.

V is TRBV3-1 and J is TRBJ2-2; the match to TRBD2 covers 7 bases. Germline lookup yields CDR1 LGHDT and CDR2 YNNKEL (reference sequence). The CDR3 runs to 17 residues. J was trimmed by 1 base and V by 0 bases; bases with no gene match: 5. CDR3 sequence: CASSQDLGGRNTGELFF. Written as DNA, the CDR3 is TGTGCCAGCAGCCAAGATCTCGGCGGGAGGAACACCGGGGAGCTGTTTTTT.

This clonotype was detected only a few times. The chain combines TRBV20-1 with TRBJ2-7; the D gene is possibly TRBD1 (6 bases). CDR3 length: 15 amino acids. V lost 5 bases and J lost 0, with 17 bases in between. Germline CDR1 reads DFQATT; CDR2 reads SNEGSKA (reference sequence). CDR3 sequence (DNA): TGCAGTGCTGGGGAGACAGGCAAGCCCTCCTACGAGCAGTACTTC. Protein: CSAGETGKPSYEQYF.

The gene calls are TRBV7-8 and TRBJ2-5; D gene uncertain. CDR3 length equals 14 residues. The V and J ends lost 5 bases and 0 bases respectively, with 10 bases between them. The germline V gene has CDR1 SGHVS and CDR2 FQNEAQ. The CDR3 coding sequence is TGTGCCAGCAGCCCCTGGGCGTACCAAGAGACCCAGTACTTC. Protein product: CASSPWAYQETQYF. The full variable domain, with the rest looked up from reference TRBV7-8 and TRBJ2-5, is GAGVSQSPRYKVAKRGQDVALRCDPISGHVSLFWYQQALGQGPEFLTYFQNEAQLDKSGLPSDRFFAERPEGSVSTLKIQRTQQEDSAVYLCASSPWAYQETQYFGPGTRLLVL.

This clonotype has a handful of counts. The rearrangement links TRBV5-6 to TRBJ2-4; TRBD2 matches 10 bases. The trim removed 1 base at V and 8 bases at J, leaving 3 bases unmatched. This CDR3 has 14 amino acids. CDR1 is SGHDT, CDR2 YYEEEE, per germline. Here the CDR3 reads CASSLLAGEDIQYF. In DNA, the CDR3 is TGTGCCAGCAGCTTGCTAGCGGGGGAGGACATTCAGTACTTC.